The source of this T cell receptor (beta chain) is a study of blood T cells in healthy people across ages. The study's findings and limits: Getting older went along with TCR beta diversity per million T cells dropping roughly linearly.

This clonotype was observed a handful of times. Antigen: not known. The authors ran a second PCR of about 6 to 11 cycles using a sample-barcoded 5' primer and a J-beta primer mix. Through a template-switch adaptor with 12 random nucleotides, each cDNA molecule received a tag. TCRdb re-analysed the 5' RACE reads in MiXCR, keeping a single row per CDR3 protein. There are around 750,000 distinct CDR3 sequences in the sample; 40% to 65% occur only once, and about 42% lies in the top ten. Whenever a sample was processed, at least 7 million PBMCs were isolated. Sequencing was carried out using blood. This clonotype was sampled from a man older than 75 in good health.

CDR3 bases: TGCAGCGGCGGACTAGCGGACAATGAGCAGTTCTTC. Its translation is CSGGLADNEQFF. The chain employs TRBV29-1 and TRBJ2-1; 10 nucleotides line up with TRBD2. This CDR3 comprises 12 residues. V lost 7 bases to trimming and J lost 5 bases; unmatched junction nucleotides: 2. Germline V CDR1 and CDR2: SQVTM, ANQGSEA.